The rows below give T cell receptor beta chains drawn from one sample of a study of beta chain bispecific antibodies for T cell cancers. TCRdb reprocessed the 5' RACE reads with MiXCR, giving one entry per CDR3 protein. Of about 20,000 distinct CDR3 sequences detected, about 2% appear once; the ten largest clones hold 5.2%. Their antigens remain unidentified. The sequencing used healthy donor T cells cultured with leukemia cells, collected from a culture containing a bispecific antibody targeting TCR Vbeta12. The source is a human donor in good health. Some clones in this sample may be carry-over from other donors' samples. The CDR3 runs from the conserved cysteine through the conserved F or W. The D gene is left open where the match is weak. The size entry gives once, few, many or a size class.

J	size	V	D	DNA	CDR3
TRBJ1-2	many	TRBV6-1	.	TGTGCCAGCAGTGAAGTGTGGGGACCGATTAACTATGGCTACACCTTC	CASSEVWGPINYGYTF
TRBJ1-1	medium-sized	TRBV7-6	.	TGTGCCAGCAGCTTAGAGGGGATAGGGCTACTATCTGAAGCTTTCTTT	CASSLEGIGLLSEAFF
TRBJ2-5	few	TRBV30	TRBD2	TGTGCCTGGAGTCGCGGGGGATCTCAAGAGACCCAGTACTTC	CAWSRGGSQETQYF
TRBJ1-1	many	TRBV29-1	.	TGCAGCGTAGAATCCGGGACACCGAACACTGAAGCTTTCTTT	CSVESGTPNTEAFF
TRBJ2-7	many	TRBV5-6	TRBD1	TGTGCCAGCAGCTTGGCCACAGGGGATAGGGACGAGCAGTACTTC	CASSLATGDRDEQYF
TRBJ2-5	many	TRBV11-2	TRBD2	TGTGCCAGCAGCTTCTCTACACTAGCGGGGGCTGAAGAGACCCAGTACTTC	CASSFSTLAGAEETQYF
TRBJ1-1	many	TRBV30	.	TGTGCCAGGAAAAAAGAGGCAGGGGCAAACACTGAAGCTTTCTTT	CARKKEAGANTEAFF
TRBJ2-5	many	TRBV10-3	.	TGTGCCATCAGCGGAGACGACAGACGTGAGACCCAGTACTTC	CAISGDDRRETQYF
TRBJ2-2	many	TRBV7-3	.	TGTGCCAGCAGCTTGGCCAGCACCGGGGAGCTGTTTTTT	CASSLASTGELFF
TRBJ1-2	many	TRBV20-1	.	TGCAGTGCGCCGCAGTCAGGGGAGGGGGGCACCTTC	CSAPQSGEGGTF
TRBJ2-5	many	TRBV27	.	TGTGCCAGCAGTTTATATGGGGGCCAAGAGACCCAGTACTTC	CASSLYGGQETQYF
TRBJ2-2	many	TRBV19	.	TGTGCCAGTAGCCTATCGAACACCGGGGAGCTGTTTTTT	CASSLSNTGELFF
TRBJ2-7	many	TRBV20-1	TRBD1	TGCAGTGCTTCCACAGGGGTTGTAACTCCCTACGAGCAGTACTTC	CSASTGVVTPYEQYF
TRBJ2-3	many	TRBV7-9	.	TGTGCCAGCGAAGACGGGAGCACAGATACGCAGTATTTT	CASEDGSTDTQYF
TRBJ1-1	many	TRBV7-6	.	TGTGCCAGCAGCTTAGCGGTGGCAACTGAAGCTTTCTTT	CASSLAVATEAFF
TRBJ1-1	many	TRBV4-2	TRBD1	TGTGCCAGCAGCCAAGAAGAGGTAACAGGGGCGGTAACTGAAGCTTTCTTT	CASSQEEVTGAVTEAFF
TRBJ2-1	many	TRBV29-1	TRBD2	TGCAGCGTTGAAGATGGACTAGCGGGGTTGAGCTCCTACAATGAGCAGTTCTTC	CSVEDGLAGLSSYNEQFF
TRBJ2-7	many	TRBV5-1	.	TGCGCCAGCAGCTTGGGGCAAGCAGCCTACGAGCAGTACTTC	CASSLGQAAYEQYF
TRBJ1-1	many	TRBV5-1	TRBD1	TGCGCCAGCAGCTTGGTCCCCTGGACAGGATTGAACACTGAAGCTTTCTTT	CASSLVPWTGLNTEAFF
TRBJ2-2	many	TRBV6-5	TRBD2	TGTGCCAGCAGTTACTTCGTGCCTAGCGGGGGGGACACCGGGGAGCTGTTTTTT	CASSYFVPSGGDTGELFF
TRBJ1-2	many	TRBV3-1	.	TGTGCCAGCAGCCGTGTAGGGGAACTATATGGCTACACCTTC	CASSRVGELYGYTF
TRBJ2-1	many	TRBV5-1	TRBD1	TGCGCCAGCAGCCTCGGACAGGGGAGGGATGAGCAGTTCTTC	CASSLGQGRDEQFF
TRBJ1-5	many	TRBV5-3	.	TGTGCCAGAAGCTTCTCCGGGCTCGATCAGCCCCAGCATTTT	CARSFSGLDQPQHF
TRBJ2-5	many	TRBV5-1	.	TGCGCCAGCAGCTTGGCCATTAGGGGAGAGACCCAGTACTTC	CASSLAIRGETQYF
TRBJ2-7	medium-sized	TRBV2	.	TGTGCCAGCAGTGAAGCGCTTCAGGATCCCTACGAGCAGTACTTC	CASSEALQDPYEQYF
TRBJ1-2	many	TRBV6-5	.	TGTGCCAGTAGCGGAGCCACAAACTATGGCTACACCTTC	CASSGATNYGYTF
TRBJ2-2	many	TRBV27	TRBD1	TGTGCCAGCAGTTCTTTGCCCCTCCGGGACAGGGTCACCGGGGAGCTGTTTTTT	CASSSLPLRDRVTGELFF
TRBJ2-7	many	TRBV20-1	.	TGCAGTGCTAGAGAAGGACCAGACTACGAGCAGTACTTC	CSAREGPDYEQYF
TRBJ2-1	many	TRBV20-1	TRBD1	TGCAGTGCTGCCCCTCAGGGCAGGGGGCTTCTGTTTGAGCAGTTCTTC	CSAAPQGRGLLFEQFF
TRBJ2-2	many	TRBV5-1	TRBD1	TGCGCCAGCAGCTTTTTTCGGGACAGCTTGAACACCGGGGAGCTGTTTTTT	CASSFFRDSLNTGELFF
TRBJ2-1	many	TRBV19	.	TGTGCCAGTAGTATAGATACAGGAGCGGTGGTTGAGCAGTTCTTC	CASSIDTGAVVEQFF